This T cell receptor beta chain is drawn from a study of OX40 agonist ivuxolimab in advanced cancers. TCRdb's table, derived via immunoSEQ multiplex PCR, lists solely in-frame clones and lacks some. The sample contains fewer than 100,000 clones, approximately 91% of which appear only once. Germline V CDR1 and CDR2: LNHDA, SQIVND (reference sequence). The CDR3 covers 12 residues. The V end lost 5 bases, the J end lost 4 bases, and 8 bases lay between the germline ends. V gene TRBV19 combines with J gene TRBJ1-1, with no clear D. This clonotype was sampled from an adult with an advanced solid tumor such as melanoma, head and neck, liver or kidney cancer. The sample consisted of CD4+ or CD8+ T cells sorted from blood, taken in a trial of the OX40 agonist ivuxolimab. CDR3 amino acids: CASSPGFTEAFF. The CDR3 DNA is TGTGCCAGTAGTCCAGGTTTCACTGAAGCTTTCTTT.